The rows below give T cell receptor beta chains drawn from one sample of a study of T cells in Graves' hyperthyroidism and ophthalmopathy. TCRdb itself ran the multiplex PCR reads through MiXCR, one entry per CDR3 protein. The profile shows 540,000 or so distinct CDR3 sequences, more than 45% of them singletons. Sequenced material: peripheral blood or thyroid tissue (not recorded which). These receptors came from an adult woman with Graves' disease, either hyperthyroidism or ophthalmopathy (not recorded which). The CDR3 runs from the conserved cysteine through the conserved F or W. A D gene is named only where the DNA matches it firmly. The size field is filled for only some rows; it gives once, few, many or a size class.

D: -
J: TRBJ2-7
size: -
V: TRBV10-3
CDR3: CAISDRRTDEQCF
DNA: TGTGCCATCAGTGATCGGCGCACCGACGAGCAGTGCTTC

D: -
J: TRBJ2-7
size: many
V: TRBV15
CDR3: CATSRDQQGLYEQYF
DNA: TGTGCCACCAGCAGAGATCAACAGGGCCTCTACGAGCAGTACTTC

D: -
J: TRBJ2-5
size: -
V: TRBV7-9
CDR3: CASSLAAGPETQYF
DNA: TGTGCCAGCAGCTTAGCGGCAGGTCCAGAGACCCAGTACTTC

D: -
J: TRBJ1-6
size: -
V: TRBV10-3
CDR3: CASSDSGDLSNSPLHF
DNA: TGTGCCAGCAGTGACTCGGGGGACCTCTCGAATTCACCCCTCCACTTT

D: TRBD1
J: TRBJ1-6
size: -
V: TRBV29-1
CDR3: CSPDRGFYNSPLHF
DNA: TGCAGCCCCGACAGGGGATTTTATAATTCACCCCTCCACTTT

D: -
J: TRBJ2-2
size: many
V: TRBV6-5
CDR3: CASSHRGGTGELFF
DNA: TGTGCCAGCAGCCACAGGGGGGGAACCGGGGAGCTGTTTTTT

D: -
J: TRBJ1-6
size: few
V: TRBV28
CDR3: CASSPRWWQGYSPLHF
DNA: TGTGCCAGCAGTCCTCGATGGTGGCAGGGGTATTCACCCCTCCACTTT

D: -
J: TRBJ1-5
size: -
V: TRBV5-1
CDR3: CASSLGDDQPQHF
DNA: TGCGCCAGCAGCTTGGGGGACGATCAGCCCCAGCATTTT

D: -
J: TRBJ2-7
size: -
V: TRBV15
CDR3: CATSRNNYEQYF
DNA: TGTGCCACCAGCAGAAATAACTACGAGCAGTACTTC

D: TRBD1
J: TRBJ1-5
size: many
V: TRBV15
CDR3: CATSTYRDRVNQPQHF
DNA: TGTGCCACCAGCACATACCGGGACAGGGTTAATCAGCCCCAGCATTTT

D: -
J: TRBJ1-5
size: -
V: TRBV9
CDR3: CASSVESGQPQHF
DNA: TGTGCCAGCAGCGTAGAGTCTGGTCAGCCCCAGCATTTT

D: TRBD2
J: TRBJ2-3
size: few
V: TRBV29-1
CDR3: CSLRGAGDTQYF
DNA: TGCAGCCTGCGGGGGGCAGGAGATACGCAGTATTTT

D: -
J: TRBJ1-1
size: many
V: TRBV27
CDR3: CASSFSLSNTEAFF
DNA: TGTGCCAGCAGTTTTTCACTGTCGAACACTGAAGCTTTCTTT

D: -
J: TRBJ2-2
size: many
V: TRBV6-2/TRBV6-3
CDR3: CASSYSSPTGELFF
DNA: TGTGCCAGCAGTTACTCGAGTCCCACCGGGGAGCTGTTTTTT

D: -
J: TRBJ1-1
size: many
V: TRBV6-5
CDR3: CASLGGRLNTEAFF
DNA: TGTGCCAGCTTGGGGGGCAGACTGAACACTGAAGCTTTCTTT

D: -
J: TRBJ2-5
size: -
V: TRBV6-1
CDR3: CASRNAGIQDF
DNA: TGTGCCAGCAGAAACGCGGGGATCCAGGACTTC

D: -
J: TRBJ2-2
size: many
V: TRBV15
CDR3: CATSIYNTGELFF
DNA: TGTGCCACCAGCATCTATAACACCGGGGAGCTGTTTTTT

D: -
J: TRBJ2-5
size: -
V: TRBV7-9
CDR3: CASSLGRVLGETQYF
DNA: TGTGCCAGCAGCTTAGGGAGGGTCTTGGGAGAGACCCAGTACTTC

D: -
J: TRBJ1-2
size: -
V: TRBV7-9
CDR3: CASSSTTYNYGYTF
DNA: TGTGCCAGCAGCTCTACGACTTACAACTATGGCTACACCTTC

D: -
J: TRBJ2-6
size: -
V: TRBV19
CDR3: CASSIGQKNTEAF
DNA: TGTGCCAGTAGTATTGGGCAGAAGAACACTGAAGCTTTC

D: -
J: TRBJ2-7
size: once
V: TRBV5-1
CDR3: CASKDGSGARYEQYF
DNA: TGCGCCAGCAAAGACGGATCGGGGGCCCGCTACGAGCAGTACTTC

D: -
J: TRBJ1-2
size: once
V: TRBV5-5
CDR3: CASSPPRIGYTF
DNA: TGTGCCAGCAGCCCTCCCCGTATTGGCTACACCTTC

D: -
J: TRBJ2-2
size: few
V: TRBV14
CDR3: CASSQGLSAANTGELFF
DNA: TGTGCCAGCAGCCAAGGACTCTCCGCCGCGAACACCGGGGAGCTGTTTTTT

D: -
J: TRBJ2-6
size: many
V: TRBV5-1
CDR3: CASSFIEGIYSGANVLTF
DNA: TGCGCCAGCAGCTTTATCGAGGGAATTTACTCTGGGGCCAACGTCCTGACTTTC

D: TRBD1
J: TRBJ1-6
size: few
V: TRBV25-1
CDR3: CASSAMTGGDSPLHF
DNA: TGTGCCAGCAGTGCCATGACAGGGGGCGATTCACCCCTCCACTTT

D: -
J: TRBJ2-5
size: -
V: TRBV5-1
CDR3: CASSLWAEQETQYF
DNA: TGCGCCAGCAGCTTGTGGGCAGAGCAAGAGACCCAGTACTTC

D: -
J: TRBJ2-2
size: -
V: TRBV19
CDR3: CASREGGTGELFF
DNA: TGTGCCAGTAGGGAGGGAGGCACCGGGGAGCTGTTTTTT

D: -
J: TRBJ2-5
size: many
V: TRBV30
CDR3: CAWSKVSWYQETQYF
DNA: TGTGCCTGGAGTAAGGTCTCCTGGTACCAAGAGACCCAGTACTTC

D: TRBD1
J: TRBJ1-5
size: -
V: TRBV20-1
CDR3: CSLRQGGSTQPQHF
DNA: TGCAGTCTCAGACAGGGGGGCAGCACTCAGCCCCAGCATTTT

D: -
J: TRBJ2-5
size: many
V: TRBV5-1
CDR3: CASSLVYSQETQYF
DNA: TGCGCCAGCAGCTTGGTTTACTCCCAAGAGACCCAGTACTTC

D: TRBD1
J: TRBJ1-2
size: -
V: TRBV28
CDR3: CASSPLQGVGYF
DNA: TGTGCCAGCAGCCCTCTACAGGGGGTCGGGTACTTC

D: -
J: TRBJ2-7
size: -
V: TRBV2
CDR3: CASTYFYEQYF
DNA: TGTGCCAGCACGTATTTCTACGAGCAGTACTTC

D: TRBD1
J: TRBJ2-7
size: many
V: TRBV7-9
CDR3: CASSRDRGHEQYF
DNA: TGTGCCAGCAGCCGGGACAGGGGCCACGAGCAGTACTTC

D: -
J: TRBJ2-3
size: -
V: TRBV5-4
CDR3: CANSPSDAPDTQYF
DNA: TGTGCCAACAGCCCCTCGGACGCGCCAGATACGCAGTATTTT

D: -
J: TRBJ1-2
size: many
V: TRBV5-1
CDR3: CASSWTVLNIRGGYTF
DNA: TGCGCCAGCAGCTGGACTGTTCTAAACATTCGAGGAGGCTACACCTTC

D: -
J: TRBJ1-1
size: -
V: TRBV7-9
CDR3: CASSLDGLNEAFF
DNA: TGTGCCAGCAGCCTGGACGGCCTAAACGAAGCTTTCTTT

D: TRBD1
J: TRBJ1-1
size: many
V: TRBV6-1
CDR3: CASSDTGTAGYKAFF
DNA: TGTGCCAGCAGTGACACCGGGACAGCGGGGTACAAAGCTTTCTTT

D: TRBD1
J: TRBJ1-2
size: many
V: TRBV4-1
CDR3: CASSQTGGANYGYTF
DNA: TGCGCCAGCAGCCAGACAGGGGGCGCTAACTATGGCTACACCTTC

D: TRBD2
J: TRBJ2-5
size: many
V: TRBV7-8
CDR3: CASSSSPGGLRETQYF
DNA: TGTGCCAGCAGCTCCTCACCGGGAGGGCTGAGAGAGACCCAGTACTTC

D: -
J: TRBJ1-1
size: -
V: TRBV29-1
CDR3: CSVERTVGGFF
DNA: TGCAGCGTTGAAAGGACAGTTGGTGGTTTCTTT